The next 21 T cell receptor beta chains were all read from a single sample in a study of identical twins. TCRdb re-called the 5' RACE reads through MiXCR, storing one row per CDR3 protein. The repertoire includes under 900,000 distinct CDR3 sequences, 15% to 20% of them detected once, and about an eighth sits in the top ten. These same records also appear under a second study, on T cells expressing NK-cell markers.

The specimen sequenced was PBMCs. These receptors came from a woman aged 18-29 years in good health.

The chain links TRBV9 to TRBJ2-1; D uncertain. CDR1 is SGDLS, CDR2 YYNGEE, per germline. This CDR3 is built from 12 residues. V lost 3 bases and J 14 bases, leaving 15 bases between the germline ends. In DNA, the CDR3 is TGTGCCAGCAGCGGATCCGGGTCGACGGAGTTCTTC. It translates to CASSGSGSTEFF.

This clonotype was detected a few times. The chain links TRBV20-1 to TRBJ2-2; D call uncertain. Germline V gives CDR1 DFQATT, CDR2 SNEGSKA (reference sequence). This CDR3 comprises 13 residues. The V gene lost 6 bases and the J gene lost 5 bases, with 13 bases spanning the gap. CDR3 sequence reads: CSASVAGTGELFF. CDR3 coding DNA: TGCAGTGCATCCGTCGCCGGAACCGGGGAGCTGTTTTTT.

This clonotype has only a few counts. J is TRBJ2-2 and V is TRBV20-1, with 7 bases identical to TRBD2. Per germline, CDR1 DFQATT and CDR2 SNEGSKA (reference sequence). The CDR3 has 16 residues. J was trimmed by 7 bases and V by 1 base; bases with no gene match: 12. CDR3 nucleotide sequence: TGCAGTGCTAGAGTTGCGGGGGTCATGGGGGTCGGGGAGCTGTTTTTT. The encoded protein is CSARVAGVMGVGELFF.

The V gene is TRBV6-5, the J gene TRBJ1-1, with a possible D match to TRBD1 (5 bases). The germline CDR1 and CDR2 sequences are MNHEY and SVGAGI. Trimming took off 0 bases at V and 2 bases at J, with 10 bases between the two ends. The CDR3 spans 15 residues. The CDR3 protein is CASSYSGGSNTEAFF. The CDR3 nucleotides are TGTGCCAGCAGTTACTCTGGGGGAAGTAACACTGAAGCTTTCTTT.

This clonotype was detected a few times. The CDR3 DNA is TGTGCCAGCACTTCTTTTGCGGGGAACACTGAAGCTTTCTTT. This translates into CASTSFAGNTEAFF. This chain connects TRBV12-3 or TRBV12-4 to TRBJ1-1; D call uncertain. Trimming took off 7 bases at V and 1 base at J, with 13 bases between the two ends. CDR3 length: 14 residues.

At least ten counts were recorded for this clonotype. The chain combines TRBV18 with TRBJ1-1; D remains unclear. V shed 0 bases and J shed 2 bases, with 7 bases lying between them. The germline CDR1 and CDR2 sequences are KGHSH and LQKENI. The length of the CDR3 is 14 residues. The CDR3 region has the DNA TGTGCCAGCTCACCACCGTCGAAAAACACTGAAGCTTTCTTT. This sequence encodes CASSPPSKNTEAFF.

The CDR3 nucleotides read TGTGCCAGCAGTTTACCCGGGGTGGGCACTGAAGCTTTCTTT. This translates into CASSLPGVGTEAFF. This sequence joins TRBV12-3 or TRBV12-4 and TRBJ1-1; D call uncertain. The CDR3 totals 14 residues. V was pared by 2 bases and J by 4 bases, with 11 bases between.

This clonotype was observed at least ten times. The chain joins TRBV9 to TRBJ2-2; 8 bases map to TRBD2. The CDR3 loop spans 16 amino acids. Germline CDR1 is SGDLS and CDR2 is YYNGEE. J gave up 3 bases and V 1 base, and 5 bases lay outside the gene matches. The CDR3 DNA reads TGTGCCAGCAGCGTACGGGAGGGGGAGGACACCGGGGAGCTGTTTTTT. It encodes CASSVREGEDTGELFF.

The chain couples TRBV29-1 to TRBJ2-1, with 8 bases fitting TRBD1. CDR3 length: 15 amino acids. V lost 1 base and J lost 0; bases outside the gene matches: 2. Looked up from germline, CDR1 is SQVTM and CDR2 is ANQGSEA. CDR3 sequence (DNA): TGCAGCGTTGAAGGGACAGGGACCTCCTACAATGAGCAGTTCTTC. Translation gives CSVEGTGTSYNEQFF.

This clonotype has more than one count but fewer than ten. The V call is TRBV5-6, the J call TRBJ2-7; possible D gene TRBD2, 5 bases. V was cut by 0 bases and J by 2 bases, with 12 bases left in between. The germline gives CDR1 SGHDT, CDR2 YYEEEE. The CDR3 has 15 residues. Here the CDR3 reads CASSLDVGKPYEQYF. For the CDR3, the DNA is TGTGCCAGCAGCTTGGATGTCGGGAAGCCCTACGAGCAGTACTTC.

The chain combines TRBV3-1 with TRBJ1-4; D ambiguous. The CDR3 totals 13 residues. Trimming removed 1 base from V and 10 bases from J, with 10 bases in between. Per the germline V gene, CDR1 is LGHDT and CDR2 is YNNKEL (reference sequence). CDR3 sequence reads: CASSQGLPGKLFF. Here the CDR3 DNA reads TGTGCCAGCAGCCAAGGGCTCCCCGGAAAACTGTTTTTT.

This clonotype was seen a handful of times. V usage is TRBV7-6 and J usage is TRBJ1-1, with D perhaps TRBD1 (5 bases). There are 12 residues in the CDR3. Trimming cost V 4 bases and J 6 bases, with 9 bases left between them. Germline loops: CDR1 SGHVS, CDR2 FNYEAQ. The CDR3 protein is CASSSGLSEAFF. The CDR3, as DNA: TGTGCCAGCAGCTCAGGGCTGTCTGAAGCTTTCTTT.

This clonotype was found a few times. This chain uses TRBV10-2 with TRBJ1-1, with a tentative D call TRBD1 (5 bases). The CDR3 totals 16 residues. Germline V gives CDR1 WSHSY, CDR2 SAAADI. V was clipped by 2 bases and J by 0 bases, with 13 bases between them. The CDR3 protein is CASSEEEAGMNTEAFF. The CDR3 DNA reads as TGCGCCAGCAGTGAGGAGGAGGCAGGGATGAACACTGAAGCTTTCTTT.

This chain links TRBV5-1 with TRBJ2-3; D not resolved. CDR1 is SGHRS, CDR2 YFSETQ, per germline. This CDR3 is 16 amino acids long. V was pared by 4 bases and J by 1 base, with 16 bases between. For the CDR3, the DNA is TGCGCCAGCAGCCCCTTTACTACGATCGGCACAGATACGCAGTATTTT. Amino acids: CASSPFTTIGTDTQYF.

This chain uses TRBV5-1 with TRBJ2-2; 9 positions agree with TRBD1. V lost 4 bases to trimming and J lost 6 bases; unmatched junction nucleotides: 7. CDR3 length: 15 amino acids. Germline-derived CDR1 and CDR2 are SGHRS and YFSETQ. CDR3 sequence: CASSMDRGWAGELFF. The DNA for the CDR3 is TGCGCCAGCAGCATGGACAGGGGATGGGCCGGGGAGCTGTTTTTT.

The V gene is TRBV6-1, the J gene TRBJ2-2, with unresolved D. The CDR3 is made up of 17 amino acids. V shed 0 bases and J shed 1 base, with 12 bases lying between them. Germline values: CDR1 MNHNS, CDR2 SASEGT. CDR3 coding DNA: TGTGCCAGCAGTGAAGCGAAGTTTAGACAGAACACCGGGGAGCTGTTTTTT. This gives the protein CASSEAKFRQNTGELFF.

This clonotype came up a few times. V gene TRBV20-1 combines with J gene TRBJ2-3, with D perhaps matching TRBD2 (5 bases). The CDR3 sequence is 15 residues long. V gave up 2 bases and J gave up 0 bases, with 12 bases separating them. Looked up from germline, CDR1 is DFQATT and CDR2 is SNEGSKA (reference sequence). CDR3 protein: CSARREGSSTDTQYF. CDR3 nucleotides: TGCAGTGCTAGACGTGAGGGTTCGAGCACAGATACGCAGTATTTT.

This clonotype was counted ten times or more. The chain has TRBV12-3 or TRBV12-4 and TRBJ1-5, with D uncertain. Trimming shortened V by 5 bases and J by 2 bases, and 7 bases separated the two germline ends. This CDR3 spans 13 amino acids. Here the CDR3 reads CASSNGGNQPQHF. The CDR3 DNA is TGTGCCAGCAGTAATGGGGGCAATCAGCCCCAGCATTTT.

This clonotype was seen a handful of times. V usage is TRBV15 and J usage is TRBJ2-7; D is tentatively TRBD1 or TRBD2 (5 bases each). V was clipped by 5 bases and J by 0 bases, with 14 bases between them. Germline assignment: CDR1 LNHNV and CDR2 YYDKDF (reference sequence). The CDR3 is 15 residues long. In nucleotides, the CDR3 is TGTGCCACCAGCGTCGGGACGTCTAGCTCCTACGAGCAGTACTTC. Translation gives CATSVGTSSSYEQYF.

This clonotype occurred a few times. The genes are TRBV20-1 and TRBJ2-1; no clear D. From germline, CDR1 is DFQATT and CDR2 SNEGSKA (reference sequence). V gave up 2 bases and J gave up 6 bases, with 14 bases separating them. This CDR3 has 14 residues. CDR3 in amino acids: CSARWPLVPNEQFF. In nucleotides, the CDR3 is TGCAGTGCTAGATGGCCTTTAGTGCCCAATGAGCAGTTCTTC.

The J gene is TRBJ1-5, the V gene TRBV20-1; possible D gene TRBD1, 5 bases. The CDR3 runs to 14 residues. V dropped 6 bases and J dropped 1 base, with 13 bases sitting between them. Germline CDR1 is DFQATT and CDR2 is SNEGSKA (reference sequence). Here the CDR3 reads CSAGRGRSNQPQHF. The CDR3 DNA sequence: TGCAGTGCCGGGCGGGGACGGAGCAATCAGCCCCAGCATTTT.